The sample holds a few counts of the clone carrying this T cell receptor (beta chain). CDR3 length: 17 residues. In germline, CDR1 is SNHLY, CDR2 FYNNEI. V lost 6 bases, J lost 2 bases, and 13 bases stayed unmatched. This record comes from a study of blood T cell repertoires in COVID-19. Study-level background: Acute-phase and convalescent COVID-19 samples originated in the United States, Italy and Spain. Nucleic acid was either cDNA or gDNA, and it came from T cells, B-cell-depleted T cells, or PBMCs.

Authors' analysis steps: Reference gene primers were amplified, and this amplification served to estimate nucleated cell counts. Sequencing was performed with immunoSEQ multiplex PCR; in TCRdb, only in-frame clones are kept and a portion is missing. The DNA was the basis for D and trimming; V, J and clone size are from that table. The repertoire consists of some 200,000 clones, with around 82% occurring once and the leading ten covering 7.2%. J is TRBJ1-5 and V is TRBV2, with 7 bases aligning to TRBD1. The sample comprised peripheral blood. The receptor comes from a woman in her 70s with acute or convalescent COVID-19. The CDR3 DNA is TGTGCCAGCAGCCGCCGTAGGACAGGAGAGGGCAATCAGCCCCAGCATTTT. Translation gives CASSRRRTGEGNQPQHF.